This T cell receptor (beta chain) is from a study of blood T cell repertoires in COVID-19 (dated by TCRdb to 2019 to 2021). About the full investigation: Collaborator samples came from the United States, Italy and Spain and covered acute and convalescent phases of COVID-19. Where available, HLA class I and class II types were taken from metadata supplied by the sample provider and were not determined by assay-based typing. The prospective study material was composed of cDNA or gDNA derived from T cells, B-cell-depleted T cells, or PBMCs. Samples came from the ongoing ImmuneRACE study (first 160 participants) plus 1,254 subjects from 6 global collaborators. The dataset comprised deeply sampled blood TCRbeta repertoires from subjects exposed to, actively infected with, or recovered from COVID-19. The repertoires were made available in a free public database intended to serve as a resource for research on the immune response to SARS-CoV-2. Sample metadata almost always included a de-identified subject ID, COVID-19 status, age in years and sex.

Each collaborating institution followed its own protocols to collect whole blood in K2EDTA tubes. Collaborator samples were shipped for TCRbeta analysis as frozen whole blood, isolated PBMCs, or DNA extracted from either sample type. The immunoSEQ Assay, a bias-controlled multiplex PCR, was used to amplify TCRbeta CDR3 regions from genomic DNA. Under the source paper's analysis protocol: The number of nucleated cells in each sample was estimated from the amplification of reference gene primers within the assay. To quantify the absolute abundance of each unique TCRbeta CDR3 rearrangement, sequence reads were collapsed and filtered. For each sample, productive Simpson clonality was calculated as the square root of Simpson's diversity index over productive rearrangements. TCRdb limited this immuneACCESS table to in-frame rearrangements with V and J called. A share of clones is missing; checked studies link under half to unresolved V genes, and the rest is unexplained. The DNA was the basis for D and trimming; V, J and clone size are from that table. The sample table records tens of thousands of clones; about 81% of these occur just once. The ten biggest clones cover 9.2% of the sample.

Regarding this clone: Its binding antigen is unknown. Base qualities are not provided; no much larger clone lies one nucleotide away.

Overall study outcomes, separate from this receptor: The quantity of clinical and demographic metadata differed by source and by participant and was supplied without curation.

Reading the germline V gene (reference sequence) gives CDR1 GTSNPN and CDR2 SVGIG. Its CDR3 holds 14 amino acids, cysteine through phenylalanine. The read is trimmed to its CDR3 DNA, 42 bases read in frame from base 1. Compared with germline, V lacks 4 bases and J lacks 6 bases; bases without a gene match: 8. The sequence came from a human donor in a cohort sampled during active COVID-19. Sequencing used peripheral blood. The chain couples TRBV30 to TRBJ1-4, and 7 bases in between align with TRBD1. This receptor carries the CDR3 CAWNRRQGYEKLFF. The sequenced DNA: TGTGCCTGGAATAGAAGACAGGGCTATGAAAAACTGTTTTTT.